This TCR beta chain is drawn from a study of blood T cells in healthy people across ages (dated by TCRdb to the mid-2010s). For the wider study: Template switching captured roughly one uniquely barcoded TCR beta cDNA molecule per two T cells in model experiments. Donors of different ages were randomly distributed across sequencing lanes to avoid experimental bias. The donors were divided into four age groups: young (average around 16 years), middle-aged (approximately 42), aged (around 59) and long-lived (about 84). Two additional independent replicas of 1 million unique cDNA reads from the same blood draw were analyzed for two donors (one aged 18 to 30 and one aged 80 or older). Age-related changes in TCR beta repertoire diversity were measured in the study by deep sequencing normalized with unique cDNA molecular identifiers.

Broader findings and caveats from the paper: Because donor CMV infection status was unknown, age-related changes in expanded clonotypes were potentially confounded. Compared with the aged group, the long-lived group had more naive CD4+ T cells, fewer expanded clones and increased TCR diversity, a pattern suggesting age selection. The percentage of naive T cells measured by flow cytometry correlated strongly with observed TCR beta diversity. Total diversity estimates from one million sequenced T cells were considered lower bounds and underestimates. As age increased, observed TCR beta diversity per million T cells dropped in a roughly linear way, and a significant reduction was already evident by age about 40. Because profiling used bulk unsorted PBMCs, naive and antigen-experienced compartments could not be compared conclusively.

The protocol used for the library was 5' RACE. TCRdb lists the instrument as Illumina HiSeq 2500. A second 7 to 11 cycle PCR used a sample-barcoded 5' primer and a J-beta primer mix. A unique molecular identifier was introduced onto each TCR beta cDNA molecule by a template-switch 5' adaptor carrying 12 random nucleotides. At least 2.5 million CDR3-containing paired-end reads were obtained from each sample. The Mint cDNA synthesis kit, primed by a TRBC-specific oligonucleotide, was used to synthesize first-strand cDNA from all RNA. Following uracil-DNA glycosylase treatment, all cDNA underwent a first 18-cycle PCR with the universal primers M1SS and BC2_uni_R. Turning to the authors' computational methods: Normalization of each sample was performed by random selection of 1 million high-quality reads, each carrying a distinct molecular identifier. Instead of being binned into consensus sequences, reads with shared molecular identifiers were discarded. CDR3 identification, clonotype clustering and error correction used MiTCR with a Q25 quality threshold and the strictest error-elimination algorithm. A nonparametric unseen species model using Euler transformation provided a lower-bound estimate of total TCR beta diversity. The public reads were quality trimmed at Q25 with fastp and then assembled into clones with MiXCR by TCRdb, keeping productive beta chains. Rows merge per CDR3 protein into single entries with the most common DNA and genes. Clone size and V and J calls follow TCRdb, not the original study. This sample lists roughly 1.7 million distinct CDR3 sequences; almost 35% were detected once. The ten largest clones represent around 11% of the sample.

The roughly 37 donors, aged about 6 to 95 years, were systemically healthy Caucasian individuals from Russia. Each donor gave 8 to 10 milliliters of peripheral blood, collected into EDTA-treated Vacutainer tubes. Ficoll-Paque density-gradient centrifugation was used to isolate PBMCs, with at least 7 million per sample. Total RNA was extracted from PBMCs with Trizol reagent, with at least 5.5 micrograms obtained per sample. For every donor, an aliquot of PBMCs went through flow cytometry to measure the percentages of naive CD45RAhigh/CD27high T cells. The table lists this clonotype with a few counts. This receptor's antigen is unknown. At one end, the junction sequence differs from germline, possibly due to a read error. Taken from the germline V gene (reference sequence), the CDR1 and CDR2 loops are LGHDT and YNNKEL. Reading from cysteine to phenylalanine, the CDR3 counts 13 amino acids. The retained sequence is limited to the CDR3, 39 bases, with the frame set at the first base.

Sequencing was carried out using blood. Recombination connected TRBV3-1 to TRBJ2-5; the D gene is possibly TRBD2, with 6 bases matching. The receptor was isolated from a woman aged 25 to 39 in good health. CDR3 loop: CASSQESGEAQYF. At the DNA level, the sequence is TGTGCCAGCAGCCAAGAGTCGGGAGAGGCCCAGTACTTC.